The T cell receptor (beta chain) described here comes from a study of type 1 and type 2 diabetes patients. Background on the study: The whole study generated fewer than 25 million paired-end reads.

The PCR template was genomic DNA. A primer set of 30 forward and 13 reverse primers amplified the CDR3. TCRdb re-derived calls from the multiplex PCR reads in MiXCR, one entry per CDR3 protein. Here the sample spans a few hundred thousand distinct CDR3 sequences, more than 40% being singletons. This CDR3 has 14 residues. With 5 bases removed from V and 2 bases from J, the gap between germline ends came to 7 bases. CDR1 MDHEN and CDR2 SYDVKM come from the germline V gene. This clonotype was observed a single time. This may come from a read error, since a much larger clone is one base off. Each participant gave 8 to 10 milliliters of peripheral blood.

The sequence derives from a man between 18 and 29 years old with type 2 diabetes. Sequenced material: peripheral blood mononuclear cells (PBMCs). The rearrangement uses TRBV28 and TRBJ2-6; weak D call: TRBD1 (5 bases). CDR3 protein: CASSQGAGANVLTF. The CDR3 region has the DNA TGTGCCAGCAGTCAGGGTGCTGGGGCCAACGTCCTGACTTTC.